This TCR beta chain was obtained from a study of blood T cell repertoires in COVID-19. Profiling relied on immunoSEQ multiplex PCR, and the TCRdb table lists in-frame clones only, not all of them. The sample shows 200,000 to 300,000 clones, around 80% of them seen only once. V shed 1 base and J shed 1 base, with 7 bases lying between them. Germline CDR1 reads GTSNPN; CDR2 reads SVGIG (reference sequence). The CDR3 has 13 amino acids. This rearrangement joins TRBV30 to TRBJ1-1, with D possibly TRBD1 on 5 matching bases. This TCR was sampled from a man aged 35-49 years who had recovered from COVID-19. Sequences were obtained from peripheral blood. The CDR3 loop is CAWSAGGNTEAFF. CDR3 nucleotides: TGTGCCTGGAGTGCGGGGGGGAACACTGAAGCTTTCTTT.